The T cell receptor (beta chain) under discussion was sequenced for a study of regulatory T cells in long-lasting Graves disease. CDR3 size: 16 residues. The V segment lost 5 bases and the J segment 5 bases; nucleotides outside the gene matches: 9. Germline CDR1 LGHNA, CDR2 YNFKEQ. Time point in this sample: newly diagnosed GD, antithyroid drugs for less than 3 months. Preparation of the TCR library used RNA extracted from PBMCs. Building of the TCR beta libraries involved iRepertoire HTBI primers and Arm-PCR of CDR3 regions. Authors' analysis steps: Identification yielded 62 TRBV and 13 to 15 TRBJ segments across samples. TCRdb fed the multiplex PCR reads into MiXCR, producing one record per CDR3 protein. The V and J calls and clone size are TCRdb's, not the authors'. The sample records hundreds of thousands of distinct CDR3 sequences, roughly 14% being singletons. In addition, the sample was reused for a study of T cells in Graves' hyperthyroidism and ophthalmopathy. Per that study: Aged 18 to 65, the patients had hyperthyroidism that was newly diagnosed and had lasted under 2 months.

The chain recombines TRBV4-2 with TRBJ2-5, with TRBD2 matching 12 bases. Sample: peripheral blood mononuclear cells (PBMCs), taken at new diagnosis, from a patient treated with antithyroid drugs. This receptor was obtained from a man in his thirties or forties with Graves disease. In DNA form, the CDR3 reads TGTGCCAGCAGCACCCGACTAGCGGGAGTTGGCGAGACCCAGTACTTC. This gives the protein CASSTRLAGVGETQYF.